The 13 T cell receptor beta chains presented below share a single source sample, sequenced in a study of T cell responses to AZD1222 COVID-19 vaccine. Using immunoSEQ multiplex PCR, the repertoire was profiled, and TCRdb retains in-frame clones only, with some absent. Of some 180,000 clones detected, 85% to 90% appear once; the ten largest clones hold 0.45% to 0.55%. Sequenced here: peripheral blood, sampled on day 0 of AZD1222 vaccination. These receptors all come from an adult in good health.

The chain links TRBV29-1 to TRBJ2-3; TRBD2 is a possible D gene (6 bases). CDR3 length: 13 amino acids. The germline V gene has CDR1 SQVTM and CDR2 ANQGSEA. The germline V and J ends were trimmed by 6 bases and 0 bases, with 10 bases remaining between them. CDR3 region: CSVRGRSTDTQYF. CDR3 bases: TGCAGCGTGCGGGGCAGAAGCACAGATACGCAGTATTTT.

This sequence joins TRBV27 and TRBJ1-2, with unresolved D. Germline CDR1 and CDR2: MNHEY and SMNVEV (reference sequence). Trimming took off 6 bases at V and 4 bases at J, with 12 bases between the two ends. The CDR3 runs 13 residues. The CDR3 sequence: CASSLAQSYGYTF. The CDR3 DNA sequence: TGTGCCAGCAGCCTCGCCCAGAGCTATGGCTACACCTTC.

The chain uses TRBV7-9 and TRBJ2-7, with D tentatively TRBD1 or TRBD2 (6 bases each). CDR1 is SEHNR and CDR2 is FQNEAQ in the germline V gene (reference sequence). V was pared by 3 bases and J by 1 base, with 13 bases between. CDR3 length: 15 residues. In DNA form, the CDR3 reads TGTGCCAGCAGCTTGGAGGGACACCTTTCCTACGAGCAGTACTTC. It translates to CASSLEGHLSYEQYF.

The chain recombines TRBV4-3 with TRBJ2-2; 8 nucleotides match TRBD2. This CDR3 has 17 residues. The germline CDR1 and CDR2 sequences are LGHNA and YSLEER. J gave up 2 bases and V 1 base, and 6 bases lay outside the gene matches. CDR3 sequence reads: CASSQVDSGENTGELFF. The DNA of the CDR3 is TGCGCCAGCAGCCAAGTTGATAGCGGGGAAAACACCGGGGAGCTGTTTTTT.

The chain carries TRBV2 and TRBJ1-2; D not certain. CDR1 and CDR2 (germline): SNHLY, FYNNEI. With 7 bases removed from V and 5 bases from J, the gap between germline ends came to 11 bases. The CDR3 contains 12 residues. Written as DNA, the CDR3 is TGTGCCAGCACTCCAACCGGGTATGGCTACACCTTC. Amino acid sequence: CASTPTGYGYTF.

The chain combines TRBV20-1 with TRBJ1-1; D gene uncertain. Germline V lookup: CDR1 DFQATT, CDR2 SNEGSKA (reference sequence). The CDR3 spans 11 residues. Trimming left V 5 bases short and J 13 bases short, with 17 bases between. CDR3 DNA: TGCAGTGCTGGGGTCGAGCGGGTGGGTTTCTTT. It specifies CSAGVERVGFF.

This chain joins TRBV3-1 (or the pseudogene TRBV3-2) and TRBJ2-3; D unresolved. The V end was cut by 0 bases, the J end by 5 bases, with 3 bases between. CDR1 is LGHDT and CDR2 is YNNKEL in the germline V gene (reference sequence). There are 12 residues in the CDR3. The CDR3 is CASSQERDTQYF. The CDR3 nucleotides are TGTGCCAGCAGCCAAGAGCGAGATACGCAGTATTTT.

This clone has just a few counts. This rearrangement joins TRBV27 to TRBJ1-2; no definite D call. The germline gives CDR1 MNHEY, CDR2 SMNVEV (reference sequence). V lost 6 bases and J lost 6, with 17 bases in between. This CDR3 region has 14 residues. The CDR3 DNA reads TGTGCCAGCAGCATATCACCCTCTACTCATGGCTACACCTTC. It encodes CASSISPSTHGYTF.

The V and J genes are TRBV9 and TRBJ2-7, with D maybe TRBD2 (5 bases). Germline CDR1 SGDLS, CDR2 YYNGEE. V was trimmed by 0 bases and J by 4 bases, leaving 17 bases between them. The CDR3 loop spans 16 amino acids. CDR3 residues: CASSVGALASFYEQYF. The CDR3, as DNA: TGTGCCAGCAGCGTAGGAGCCCTAGCAAGTTTTTACGAGCAGTACTTC.

The V gene is TRBV7-6, the J gene TRBJ2-7, with D perhaps TRBD1 or TRBD2 (7 bases each). The CDR3 is 15 residues long. CDR1 is SGHVS, CDR2 FNYEAQ, per germline. Trimming removed 6 bases at V and 2 bases at J, with 17 bases between. CDR3 amino acids: CASSPGGDGAYEQYF. In DNA form, the CDR3 reads TGTGCCAGCAGTCCAGGGGGGGACGGAGCCTACGAGCAGTACTTC. Combining the CDR3 with reference TRBV7-6 and TRBJ2-7 gives the whole variable domain GAGVSQSPRYKVTKRGQDVALRCDPISGHVSLYWYRQALGQGPEFLTYFNYEAQQDKSGLPNDRFSAERPEGSISTLTIQRTEQRDSAMYRCASSPGGDGAYEQYFGPGTRLTVT.

The V gene is TRBV3-1 (or the pseudogene TRBV3-2), the J gene TRBJ1-3; D unresolved. CDR3 size: 13 residues. The V and J ends lost 1 base and 8 bases respectively, with 9 bases between them. CDR1 is LGHDT and CDR2 is YNNKEL in the germline V gene (reference sequence). Here the CDR3 DNA reads TGTGCCAGCAGCCAAGGTGGTGGTTACACCATATATTTT. Translation: CASSQGGGYTIYF.

This clone has just one count. This sequence joins TRBV28 and TRBJ1-2; D unclear. Germline assignment: CDR1 MDHEN and CDR2 SYDVKM. Trimming left V 5 bases short and J 7 bases short, with 8 bases between. The CDR3 runs to 11 residues. The CDR3 is CASSPPAGYTF. The CDR3 DNA follows: TGTGCCAGCAGTCCCCCTGCTGGCTACACCTTC.

This rearrangement joins TRBV7-2 to TRBJ2-7, with a weak D call TRBD1 (6 bases). Between the trimmed V and J ends, which lost 1 base and 6 bases, there was a span of 13 bases. The CDR3 is 14 residues long. Germline CDR1 is SGHTA and CDR2 is FQGNSA. In nucleotides, the CDR3 is TGTGCCAGCAGCTTAGGATCTAGACAGGTCGAGCAGTACTTC. Encoded protein: CASSLGSRQVEQYF.